The 17 T cell receptor beta chains listed next were all sequenced from one sample in a study of cytomegalovirus exposure and HLA in healthy donors. The PCR ran on 60 Vbeta and 13 Jbeta primers. Produced via immunoSEQ multiplex PCR; TCRdb's table is partial and in-frame only. The sample lists fewer than 200,000 clones, more than 70% occurring once. The specimen sequenced was PBMCs. The source is a man between 60 and 75 years old in good health and CMV-seronegative.

This chain links TRBV5-1 with TRBJ2-7; 9 bases agree with TRBD1. CDR1 SGHRS and CDR2 YFSETQ come from the germline V gene. CDR3 size: 17 residues. V gave up 5 bases and J gave up 0 bases; unmatched junction bases: 12. The CDR3 sequence is CASSIVYGTGLSYEQYF. For the CDR3, the DNA is TGCGCCAGCAGTATAGTTTACGGGACAGGGCTCTCCTACGAGCAGTACTTC.

The chain employs TRBV5-4 and TRBJ2-7, with TRBD2 as a possible D gene (6 bases). This CDR3 is built from 15 residues. Germline V CDR1 and CDR2: SGHNT, YYREEE (reference sequence). The germline V and J ends were trimmed by 4 bases and 0 bases, with 14 bases remaining between them. CDR3 in amino acids: CASSRGLESSYEQYF. Here the CDR3 DNA reads TGTGCCAGCAGCCGGGGACTCGAGAGCTCCTACGAGCAGTACTTC.

The chain recombines TRBV30 with TRBJ2-7, with D hard to call. V was shortened by 3 bases and J by 0 bases, with 3 bases between the two germline ends. Germline CDR1 is GTSNPN and CDR2 is SVGIG (reference sequence). This CDR3 spans 11 amino acids. The DNA for the CDR3 is TGTGCCTGGAGCAGCTCCTACGAGCAGTACTTC. This sequence encodes CAWSSSYEQYF.

The V and J genes are TRBV5-1 and TRBJ1-1; TRBD1 might be the D (6 bases). With 0 bases removed from V and 8 bases from J, the gap between germline ends came to 17 bases. The CDR3 spans 15 residues. Per the germline V gene, CDR1 is SGHRS and CDR2 is YFSETQ. In DNA, the CDR3 is TGCGCCAGCAGCTTGGCCGTCGGACAGCCAGCGGAAGCTTTCTTT. Its protein is CASSLAVGQPAEAFF.

This clone was picked up one time. This chain joins TRBV27 and TRBJ2-2; D not certain. The CDR3 length is 13 residues. V was shortened by 5 bases and J by 2 bases, with 6 bases between the two germline ends. Germline lookup yields CDR1 MNHEY and CDR2 SMNVEV (reference sequence). Here the CDR3 reads CASSPTNTGELFF. The DNA of the CDR3 is TGTGCCAGCAGTCCAACTAACACCGGGGAGCTGTTTTTT.

The chain uses TRBV7-9 and TRBJ1-2; D is possibly TRBD1 (5 bases). V gave up 7 bases and J gave up 5 bases, with 14 bases separating them. Per germline, CDR1 SEHNR and CDR2 FQNEAQ (reference sequence). CDR3 size: 13 residues. The chain's CDR3 is CASTTGHSYGYTF. DNA of the CDR3: TGTGCCAGCACTACTGGACACTCTTATGGCTACACCTTC.

The genes are TRBV28 and TRBJ1-1, with unresolved D. The CDR3 is 14 residues long. Germline V gene sequence: CDR1 MDHEN, CDR2 SYDVKM. Trimming pared 5 bases from V and 0 bases from J, leaving 10 bases between. The CDR3 loop is CASSLHSLNTEAFF. CDR3 DNA sequence: TGTGCCAGCAGTCTTCACAGCTTGAACACTGAAGCTTTCTTT.

This chain uses TRBV23-1 with TRBJ1-4; D not resolved. TRBV23-1 falls under the ORF class, with uncertain function. This CDR3 contains 16 residues. V dropped 0 bases and J dropped 8 bases, with 16 bases sitting between them. The CDR3 DNA reads as TGCGCCAGCAGTCAATCTACTCGGCAGGATGGGGAAAAACTGTTTTTT. Translation: CASSQSTRQDGEKLFF.

The chain employs TRBV12-5 and TRBJ2-3; D gene uncertain. The length of the CDR3 is 12 residues. The V end was cut by 4 bases, the J end by 9 bases, with 11 bases between. Germline CDR1 LGHNT, CDR2 FRNRAP. In DNA, the CDR3 is TGTGCTAGTGGTTCCCCCCGAGGAACGCAGTATTTT. This sequence encodes CASGSPRGTQYF.

This chain links TRBV5-4 with TRBJ2-7; TRBD2 matches at 8 bases. The junction had 14 bases not matched to a gene; V was cut back by 0 bases and J by 3 bases. The CDR3 length is 18 residues. Germline loops: CDR1 SGHNT, CDR2 YYREEE (reference sequence). The CDR3 spells CASSLGAGGGGRYYEQYF. CDR3 bases: TGTGCCAGCAGCTTGGGGGCCGGGGGCGGGGGGAGATACTACGAGCAGTACTTC. Full variable domain (remainder filled in from reference TRBV5-4 and TRBJ2-7): ETGVTQSPTHLIKTRGQQVTLRCSSQSGHNTVSWYQQALGQGPQFIFQYYREEENGRGNFPPRFSGLQFPNYSSELNVNALELDDSALYLCASSLGAGGGGRYYEQYFGPGTRLTVT.

The genes are TRBV19 and TRBJ2-5, with 15 bases fitting TRBD2. TRBJ2-7 explains the end of the DNA better; the J call may be wrong. This CDR3 contains 15 residues. Germline V lookup: CDR1 LNHDA, CDR2 SQIVND (reference sequence). This CDR3 reads CASRGLAGGSYEQYF. The CDR3 nucleotides are TGTGCCAGTAGGGGACTAGCGGGAGGCTCCTACGAGCAGTACTTC.

This clone has only one observation. The rearrangement joins TRBV7-2 to TRBJ1-2; D is undetermined. The germline CDR1 and CDR2 sequences are SGHTA and FQGNSA. The germline V and J ends were trimmed by 0 bases and 4 bases, with 18 bases remaining between them. This CDR3 contains 17 residues. In DNA form, the CDR3 reads TGTGCCAGCAGCTTAGCTGGTCGGCCCACAAGCGGCTATGGCTACACCTTC. Its protein product is CASSLAGRPTSGYGYTF.

This chain joins TRBV5-4 and TRBJ2-5, with TRBD1 matching over 9 bases. The end of the DNA fits TRBJ2-7 better, so the J call may be wrong. Germline lookup yields CDR1 SGHNT and CDR2 YYREEE (reference sequence). The CDR3 runs to 13 residues. CDR3 sequence reads: CASRVDRGYEQYF. The CDR3 DNA reads as TGTGCCAGCAGAGTGGACAGGGGCTACGAGCAGTACTTC.

Comments on this clone: The same CDR3 can be traced to other DNA sequences in this sample. The chain couples TRBV30 to TRBJ1-2; D is uncertain. This CDR3 region has 15 residues. Trimming left V 0 bases short and J 8 bases short, with 19 bases between. Germline loops: CDR1 GTSNPN, CDR2 SVGIG (reference sequence). The CDR3 bases are TGTGCCTGGAGTGTCCTGCCTCGGGATAGCTACGGCTACACCTTC. Translated: CAWSVLPRDSYGYTF.

The chain links TRBV30 to TRBJ1-4; D gene ambiguous. V shed 6 bases and J shed 8 bases, with 10 bases lying between them. The CDR3 is 11 residues long. Germline values: CDR1 GTSNPN, CDR2 SVGIG (reference sequence). This CDR3 reads CACGKEEKLFF. In nucleotides, the CDR3 is TGTGCCTGTGGTAAGGAGGAAAAACTGTTTTTT.

The rearrangement joins TRBV5-1 to TRBJ2-3; 11 nucleotides line up with TRBD2. The CDR3 runs to 15 residues. V shed 4 bases, J shed 2 bases, and the junction held 3 bases outside the gene matches. Germline CDR1 SGHRS, CDR2 YFSETQ. CDR3 sequence (DNA): TGCGCCAGCAGCATAGCGGGGGGGACCACAGATACGCAGTATTTT. The encoded protein is CASSIAGGTTDTQYF.

The genes are TRBV30 and TRBJ1-4; 9 nucleotides match TRBD1. The V and J ends lost 2 bases and 6 bases, in that order; junction bases with no gene match: 7. The CDR3 loop spans 15 amino acids. Germline V gives CDR1 GTSNPN, CDR2 SVGIG (reference sequence). For the CDR3, the DNA is TGTGCCTGGAGTCCCCCGGACAGGGGCTATGAAAAACTGTTTTTT. It codes for CAWSPPDRGYEKLFF.